The rows below give T cell receptor beta chains drawn from one sample of a study of cytomegalovirus exposure and HLA in healthy donors. TCRdb's copy holds only in-frame clones and misses some; the assay was immunoSEQ multiplex PCR. The sample carries under 150,000 clones, around three quarters recorded once. Sequencing was performed on PBMCs. All receptors derive from an older woman in good health and CMV-seropositive. Both conserved end residues are part of each CDR3. Each record gives: D gene, clone size, V gene, J gene, CDR3 protein, CDR3 DNA. The D gene is left open where the match is weak. The listing skips clone size in some rows; elsewhere it reads once, few, many or a size class.

d_gene: TRBD1; abundance: NA; v_gene: TRBV6-1; j_gene: TRBJ1-1; CDR3aa: CASSVQQGPRNTEAFF; CDR3nt: TGTGCCAGCAGTGTTCAACAGGGGCCGCGAAACACTGAAGCTTTCTTT
d_gene: TRBD1; abundance: NA; v_gene: TRBV7-8; j_gene: TRBJ2-7; CDR3aa: CASSDRGWDEQYF; CDR3nt: TGTGCCAGCAGTGACAGGGGATGGGACGAGCAGTACTTC
d_gene: NA; abundance: once; v_gene: TRBV10-1; j_gene: TRBJ1-2; CDR3aa: CASSESRVGGDYTF; CDR3nt: TGCGCCAGCAGTGAAAGTCGAGTTGGGGGCGACTACACCTTC
d_gene: NA; abundance: NA; v_gene: TRBV5-1; j_gene: TRBJ2-1; CDR3aa: CASSLGQTEANEQFF; CDR3nt: TGCGCCAGCAGCTTGGGGCAGACGGAGGCGAATGAGCAGTTCTTC
d_gene: NA; abundance: NA; v_gene: TRBV5-1; j_gene: TRBJ2-5; CDR3aa: CASSLDTKETQYF; CDR3nt: TGCGCCAGCAGCTTGGACACAAAAGAGACCCAGTACTTC
d_gene: TRBD1; abundance: NA; v_gene: TRBV19; j_gene: TRBJ1-5; CDR3aa: CASSLGQSNQPQHF; CDR3nt: TGTGCCAGTAGCTTGGGACAGAGCAATCAGCCCCAGCATTTT
d_gene: TRBD1; abundance: NA; v_gene: TRBV10-3; j_gene: TRBJ2-7; CDR3aa: CAISNPGGEQYF; CDR3nt: TGTGCCATCAGTAACCCAGGGGGCGAGCAGTACTTC
d_gene: TRBD1; abundance: NA; v_gene: TRBV18; j_gene: TRBJ1-1; CDR3aa: CASSLDRGNTEAFF; CDR3nt: TGTGCCAGCTCACTCGACAGGGGGAACACTGAAGCTTTCTTT
d_gene: NA; abundance: NA; v_gene: TRBV11-3; j_gene: TRBJ2-1; CDR3aa: CASSPGSGSYNEQFF; CDR3nt: TGTGCCAGCAGCCCAGGTAGTGGCTCCTACAATGAGCAGTTCTTC
d_gene: TRBD1; abundance: NA; v_gene: TRBV19; j_gene: TRBJ1-1; CDR3aa: CAIVRTGGPSDTEAFF; CDR3nt: TGTGCCATAGTAAGGACAGGGGGTCCCTCGGACACTGAAGCTTTCTTT
d_gene: TRBD1; abundance: few; v_gene: TRBV2; j_gene: TRBJ2-5; CDR3aa: CASSLRGQQETQYF; CDR3nt: TGTGCCAGCAGCTTACGGGGACAGCAAGAGACCCAGTACTTC
d_gene: TRBD1; abundance: NA; v_gene: TRBV5-1; j_gene: TRBJ2-1; CDR3aa: CASRRGTANNEQFF; CDR3nt: TGCGCCAGCAGGCGTGGGACAGCCAACAATGAGCAGTTCTTC
d_gene: TRBD1; abundance: NA; v_gene: TRBV5-1; j_gene: TRBJ2-7; CDR3aa: CASSLAPGQGTYEQYF; CDR3nt: TGCGCCAGCAGCTTGGCCCCGGGACAGGGGACCTACGAGCAGTACTTC